Here is one T cell receptor beta chain with its context. Antigen: not known. Amplification targeted TCR beta CDR3 regions from RNA transcripts. Using the HTBI primer set, a first-round RT-PCR was run on the TCR CDR3. TCRdb re-derived calls from the multiplex PCR reads in MiXCR, one entry per CDR3 protein. The sample carries hundreds of thousands of distinct CDR3 sequences, under 20% recorded once. An absence of ophthalmopathy progression within 18 months meant stable Graves' hyperthyroidism. For the diagnoses, clinical symptoms, serum thyroxine and TRAb, thyroid ultrasound and orbital computed tomography were used. The PBMCs studied were ones that came from 8.5 to 10 ml fresh peripheral blood. This CDR3 has 15 residues. V gave up 4 bases and J gave up 0 bases, with 11 bases separating them. In germline, CDR1 is SGHRS, CDR2 YFSETQ. This sample is drawn from a study of T cells in Graves' hyperthyroidism and ophthalmopathy.

Study conclusions and caveats: A model built on 13 V-J features separated ophthalmopathy from stable hyperthyroidism.

This receptor was obtained from a woman aged 30 to 39 with Graves' hyperthyroidism. The sequenced sample was blood. This sequence joins TRBV5-1 and TRBJ2-1; no firm D call. In DNA form, the CDR3 reads TGCGCCAGCAGCATGACCAGAAGCTCCTACAATGAGCAGTTCTTC. This translates into CASSMTRSSYNEQFF.